Listed here is a single TCR beta chain. Its binding antigen is unknown. No per-base quality is available; no much larger clone lies one base away. The record originates from a study of cytomegalovirus exposure and HLA in healthy donors (dated by TCRdb to the late 2010s). Regarding the complete study: According to a later analysis, one platform produced both the 100 to 150 validation repertoires and the approximately 660 repertoires of the first cohort. To predict cytomegalovirus infection status, the study combined high-throughput TCR immunosequencing, statistical association of individual TCRs with disease status, and machine learning. Besides the first cohort of 666 subjects, a separate validation cohort made up of over 100 different subjects was used. The study aimed to test whether cataloging public T cell receptors could reveal signatures of past pathogen exposure.

The full study reports these points: The authors suggested that the approach could potentially be extended to other disease states and immunological phenotypes. Subsequent analysis determined that TCRs grouped into clusters in the first cohort also showed a tendency toward co-occurrence across the 130 or so validation repertoires, and 90% to 95% of cluster scores exceeded 0. A total of about 180 TCR beta chains were listed by the study as associated with cytomegalovirus. All 120 repertoires were used to score co-occurrence in the validation cohort in a later analysis, because that analysis had no HLA typing for the cohort. Across donors, most TCR sequences were observed very rarely, whereas some public TCRs were present in many individuals. Cytomegalovirus status was reported to be diagnosed by the classifier with high specificity and sensitivity in both the original and validation cohorts. In vitro tests confirmed that a few of the cytomegalovirus-associated TCR beta chains recognize cytomegalovirus antigens.

There are 14 amino acids in the CDR3, from cysteine to phenylalanine inclusive. The DNA shown is the 42-base CDR3, in frame from base 1. Relative to germline, V is missing 3 bases and J is missing 2 bases, with 2 bases of the junction outside any gene match. CDR1 and CDR2 were assigned from the germline V gene as SGHRS and YFSETQ. The donors belonged to the validation cohort of about 110 subjects, which was separate from the roughly 700-subject first cohort. Libraries came from the immunoSEQ multiplex PCR assay. As for the authors' bioinformatics: A statistical classification framework was built for diagnosing cytomegalovirus status from the catalog of TCR beta chain sequences. In its TCRdb copy, this immuneACCESS table keeps in-frame sequences only and misses some clones. Where compared with another copy, unresolved V genes explain less than half of these, and the others have no known cause. That table supplies the V and J calls and clone size; D and trimming were determined from the DNA. For this sample the table gives approximately 140,000 clones, of which around four fifths were detected only once. The top ten constitute roughly 1.4% of the sample.

The chain is made from TRBV5-1 and TRBJ2-7, and TRBD1 matches 10 of the central bases. The receptor was derived from a woman aged 25 to 39 in good health and CMV-seronegative. The sequencing input was PBMCs. The CDR3 region reads CASSWGQGPYEQYF. The sequenced DNA is TGCGCCAGCAGCTGGGGACAGGGGCCCTACGAGCAGTACTTC.